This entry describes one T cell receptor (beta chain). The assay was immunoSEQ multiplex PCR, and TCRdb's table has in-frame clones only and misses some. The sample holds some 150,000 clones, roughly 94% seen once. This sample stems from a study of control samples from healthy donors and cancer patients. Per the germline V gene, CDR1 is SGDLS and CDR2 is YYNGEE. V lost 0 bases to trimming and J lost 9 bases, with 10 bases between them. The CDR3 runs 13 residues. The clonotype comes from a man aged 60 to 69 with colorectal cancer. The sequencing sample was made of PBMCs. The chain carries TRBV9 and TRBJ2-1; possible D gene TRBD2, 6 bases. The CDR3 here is CASSVGGGSEQFF. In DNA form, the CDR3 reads TGTGCCAGCAGCGTAGGGGGAGGATCTGAGCAGTTCTTC. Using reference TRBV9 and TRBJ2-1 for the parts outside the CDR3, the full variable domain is DSGVTQTPKHLITATGQRVTLRCSPRSGDLSVYWYQQSLDQGLQFLIQYYNGEERAKGNILERFSAQQFPDLHSELNLSSLELGDSALYFCASSVGGGSEQFFGPGTRLTVL.